These 19 T cell receptor beta chains came from one sample sequenced in a study of Graves' ophthalmopathy and Graves' hyperthyroidism. RNA transcripts provided the template for amplifying TCR beta CDR3 regions. Amplification began with first-round RT-PCR using HTBI primers, then second-round multiplex PCR was performed. TCRdb fed the multiplex PCR reads into MiXCR, producing one record per CDR3 protein. The sample records some 370,000 distinct CDR3 sequences, approximately 18% being singletons. Specimen: peripheral blood. The receptors stem from an adult woman with stable Graves' hyperthyroidism.

The table lists this clonotype with many counts. The chain uses TRBV2 and TRBJ2-5; D perhaps matches TRBD2 (6 bases). V shed 6 bases and J shed 0 bases, with 11 bases lying between them. The CDR3 contains 14 residues. The germline V gene has CDR1 SNHLY and CDR2 FYNNEI. The CDR3 sequence is CASSGGSDQETQYF. The CDR3 coding sequence is TGTGCCAGCAGCGGGGGTAGCGACCAAGAGACCCAGTACTTC.

In this sample, this clonotype turned up many times. The rearrangement links TRBV6-1 to TRBJ2-2; the match to TRBD1 covers 7 bases. Germline-derived CDR1 and CDR2 are MNHNS and SASEGT. After removal of 10 bases from V and 4 bases from J, the junction contained 9 bases not matched to a gene. There are 14 residues in the CDR3. The CDR3: CATTWAGGTGELFF. The CDR3 nucleotides read TGTGCCACCACCTGGGCAGGGGGCACCGGGGAGCTGTTTTTT.

Comment on this clonotype: It may be a read error: a sequence one base away is much more abundant. The V and J genes are TRBV28 and TRBJ2-7; TRBD1 aligns across 11 bases. The trim removed 10 bases at V and 4 bases at J, leaving 3 bases unmatched. CDR3 length equals 12 residues. The V gene's germline CDR1 is MDHEN and CDR2 SYDVKM. Here the CDR3 DNA reads TGTGCCACCGGACAGGGGGCTTACGAGCAGTACTTC. As protein: CATGQGAYEQYF.

The rearrangement joins TRBV28 to TRBJ1-2, with TRBD1 matching 8 bases. CDR3 size: 13 residues. Trimming cost V 6 bases and J 4 bases; bases outside gene matches: 4. Germline CDR1 MDHEN, CDR2 SYDVKM. The CDR3 coding sequence is TGTGCCAGCAGGCCAGGGGGCGCCTATGGCTACACCTTC. This sequence encodes CASRPGGAYGYTF.

There are many counts of this clonotype. The chain carries TRBV20-1 and TRBJ2-5; 12 positions agree with TRBD2. The CDR3 is 17 residues long. Per germline, CDR1 DFQATT and CDR2 SNEGSKA (reference sequence). Trimming cost V 1 base and J 5 bases; bases outside gene matches: 11. CDR3 protein: CSARGGLAGTGWETQYF. The CDR3 DNA reads TGCAGTGCTAGAGGGGGACTAGCGGGCACCGGTTGGGAGACCCAGTACTTC.

This clonotype was recorded many times. This sequence joins TRBV10-2 and TRBJ1-2; D gene unclear. The germline CDR1 and CDR2 sequences are WSHSY and SAAADI. V lost 8 bases to trimming and J lost 9 bases, with 19 bases between them. The CDR3 runs to 13 residues. CDR3 amino acids: CASSGEELRRYTF. The CDR3 coding sequence is TGCGCCAGCTCTGGGGAGGAGCTGAGACGCTACACCTTC.

This clonotype was counted many times. The chain links TRBV6-5 to TRBJ2-5; D gene uncertain. Trimming took 5 bases from V and 4 from J, leaving 11 bases between them. The germline V gene has CDR1 MNHEY and CDR2 SVGAGI. CDR3 size: 13 residues. In DNA, the CDR3 is TGTGCCAGCAGTCCCGAGGCCCTAGAGACCCAGTACTTC. This encodes CASSPEALETQYF.

Ten or more counts support this clonotype. V and J are TRBV20-1 and TRBJ2-5, with 7 bases identical to TRBD2. Per germline, CDR1 DFQATT and CDR2 SNEGSKA (reference sequence). The V segment lost 1 base and the J segment 2 bases; nucleotides outside the gene matches: 19. This CDR3 contains 19 residues. The CDR3 sequence: CSARGGRAYSRRIQETQYF. The CDR3 coding sequence is TGCAGTGCTAGAGGAGGGAGGGCGTATTCTCGAAGAATACAAGAGACCCAGTACTTC.

This clonotype was observed once. The conserved final phenylalanine or tryptophan is absent from the CDR3, which likely points to a read error. The gene calls are TRBV12-3 or TRBV12-4 and TRBJ1-5; a possible D gene is TRBD1 (5 bases). This CDR3 is built from 13 residues. DNA for the CDR3: TGTGCCAGCAGGTTAGGGGCGGGTCAGCCCCAGCATTAT. It specifies CASRLGAGQPQHY.

The chain's CDR3 is CASSYHRAMNTEAFF. CDR3 DNA sequence: TGTGCCAGCAGCTACCACAGGGCCATGAACACTGAAGCTTTCTTT. The V call is TRBV7-4, the J call TRBJ1-1; perhaps TRBD1 as D (6 bases). Trimming removed 4 bases from V and 0 bases from J, with 12 bases in between. Germline loops: CDR1 SGHVT, CDR2 SQSDAQ. CDR3 length: 15 residues.

Comments on this clonotype: The CDR3 ends on some other residue instead of the conserved phenylalanine or tryptophan, so this is likely a read error. The rearrangement links TRBV6-1 to TRBJ2-7, with TRBD2 matching over 9 bases. The length of the CDR3 is 17 residues. V lost 2 bases to trimming and J lost 7 bases; unmatched junction nucleotides: 15. Germline loops: CDR1 MNHNS, CDR2 SASEGT. For the CDR3, the DNA is TGTGCCAGCAGTGAATATCCAGGTGTAGCGGGAGTTCGGGAGCAGTACTAC. Amino acids: CASSEYPGVAGVREQYY.

This clonotype was recorded many times. This chain joins TRBV5-1 and TRBJ2-5; D possibly corresponds to TRBD2 (6 bases). The CDR3 contains 15 residues. Trimming cost V 1 base and J 3 bases, with 13 bases left between them. Germline V lookup: CDR1 SGHRS, CDR2 YFSETQ. The CDR3 DNA is TGCGCCAGCAGCTTGAGTGATTGGGAGGAAGAGACCCAGTACTTC. Its translation: CASSLSDWEEETQYF.

The V gene is TRBV11-1, the J gene TRBJ2-2; 8 bases are a match to TRBD2. With V trimmed by 1 base and J by 5 bases, 9 bases remained unmatched. This CDR3 has 17 residues. In germline, CDR1 is SGHAT, CDR2 FQDESV (reference sequence). The CDR3 region is CASSLVGAGGRTGELFF. Here the CDR3 DNA reads TGTGCCAGCAGCTTAGTTGGCGCGGGAGGTCGGACCGGGGAGCTGTTTTTT. Complete variable domain (other parts from reference TRBV11-1 and TRBJ2-2): EAEVAQSPRYKITEKSQAVAFWCDPISGHATLYWYRQILGQGPELLVQFQDESVVDDSQLPKDRFSAERLKGVDSTLKIQPAELGDSAMYLCASSLVGAGGRTGELFFGEGSRLTVL.

In this sample, this clonotype turned up a few times. As DNA, the CDR3 is TGTGCCAGCAGCTTGGGACTGTTCCCCCACGAGCAGTACTTC. This gives the protein CASSLGLFPHEQYF. The chain uses TRBV7-9 and TRBJ2-7; D possibly corresponds to TRBD2 (6 bases). The germline V gene encodes CDR1 SEHNR and CDR2 FQNEAQ (reference sequence). Between the trimmed V and J ends, which lost 3 bases and 5 bases, there was a span of 14 bases. This CDR3 is 14 amino acids long. The full variable domain, its missing parts supplied by reference TRBV7-9 and TRBJ2-7, is DTGVSQNPRHKITKRGQNVTFRCDPISEHNRLYWYRQTLGQGPEFLTYFQNEAQLEKSRLLSDRFSAERPKGSFSTLEIQRTEQGDSAMYLCASSLGLFPHEQYFGPGTRLTVT.

This clonotype appeared many times. The chain couples TRBV5-1 to TRBJ1-1; TRBD1 matches 7 bases. Germline CDR1 and CDR2: SGHRS and YFSETQ. Trimming at V came to 3 bases and at J to 4 bases, leaving 6 bases not matched to a gene. CDR3 length equals 14 residues. The CDR3 region has the DNA TGCGCCAGCAGCTCAATTGACAGGGTCACTGAAGCTTTCTTT. As protein: CASSSIDRVTEAFF.

This clonotype was picked up many times. The chain is built from TRBV19 and TRBJ2-2; a weak D match, TRBD2 (5 bases). Per the germline V gene, CDR1 is LNHDA and CDR2 is SQIVND (reference sequence). The V gene lost 6 bases and the J gene lost 4 bases, with 9 bases spanning the gap. The length of the CDR3 is 13 residues. CDR3 bases: TGTGCCAGTAGCGAGAGGGCCACCGGGGAGCTGTTTTTT. Amino acid sequence: CASSERATGELFF.

This clonotype showed up many times. The CDR3 DNA reads TGTGCCAGCAGCTGGGGGTTAGGCGGTAACACTGAAGCTTTCTTT. Amino acids: CASSWGLGGNTEAFF. The chain couples TRBV5-5 to TRBJ1-1; D perhaps matches TRBD1 (5 bases). This CDR3 is built from 15 residues. The germline V gene has CDR1 SGHKS and CDR2 YYEKEE (reference sequence). V lost 3 bases and J 2 bases, leaving 14 bases between the germline ends.

The chain combines TRBV28 with TRBJ2-7; tentative D call: TRBD2 (5 bases). Trimming took 8 bases from V and 0 from J, leaving 8 bases between them. CDR3 length equals 12 residues. The germline CDR1 and CDR2 sequences are MDHEN and SYDVKM. CDR3 sequence reads: CASVRDSYEQYF. The CDR3 region has the DNA TGTGCCAGCGTCCGGGACTCCTACGAGCAGTACTTC.

This clonotype was recorded many times. This chain connects TRBV19 to TRBJ1-1; D is ambiguous. The CDR3 covers 14 residues. Per germline, CDR1 LNHDA and CDR2 SQIVND (reference sequence). Trimming shortened V by 5 bases and J by 2 bases, and 12 bases separated the two germline ends. CDR3 in amino acids: CASSYSATNTEAFF. The CDR3 DNA reads as TGTGCCAGTAGTTATTCCGCTACAAACACTGAAGCTTTCTTT.